The 5 T cell receptor beta chains given below trace back to one sample, sequenced in a study of OX40 agonist ivuxolimab in advanced cancers. TCRdb keeps only in-frame clones here, not all; method: immunoSEQ multiplex PCR. The table has fewer than 45,000 clones, about 89% seen once; the top ten hold roughly 0.51%. The sample was CD4+ or CD8+ T cells sorted from blood, taken in a trial of the OX40 agonist ivuxolimab. All receptors derive from an adult with an advanced solid tumor such as melanoma, head and neck, liver or kidney cancer.

This sequence joins TRBV5-5 and TRBJ1-1; D gene uncertain. Germline CDR1 is SGHKS and CDR2 is YYEKEE (reference sequence). This CDR3 has 15 residues. Trimming removed 3 bases from V and 5 bases from J, with 17 bases in between. The CDR3 bases are TGTGCCAGCAGCTATCTGGCACCGGCGAGGACTGAAGCTTTCTTT. Translating it yields CASSYLAPARTEAFF.

The chain employs TRBV5-5 and TRBJ1-2; no firm D call. Trimming removed 7 bases from V and 4 bases from J, with 20 bases in between. Germline CDR1 reads SGHKS; CDR2 reads YYEKEE (reference sequence). The CDR3 sequence is 15 residues long. CDR3 amino acids: CASGPGTALIYGYTF. CDR3 DNA sequence: TGTGCCAGCGGCCCCGGCACAGCACTAATCTATGGCTACACCTTC.

The chain links TRBV18 to TRBJ2-5; D possibly matches TRBD1 or TRBD2 (5 bases each). This CDR3 contains 19 residues. Germline CDR1 reads KGHSH; CDR2 reads LQKENI. V dropped 3 bases and J dropped 4 bases, with 27 bases sitting between them. CDR3 in amino acids: CASSPVTWDAGVRAETQYF. The CDR3, as DNA: TGTGCCAGCTCACCCGTGACCTGGGACGCCGGAGTCCGAGCAGAGACCCAGTACTTC.

Of note for this clone: The CDR3 carries no conserved terminal phenylalanine or tryptophan, so it likely arises from a read error. The chain uses TRBV4-1 and TRBJ1-6; D gene ambiguous. The V and J ends lost 1 base and 10 bases respectively, with 8 bases between them. This CDR3 region has 13 residues. Germline-derived CDR1 and CDR2 are MGHRA and YSYEKL. Here the CDR3 DNA reads TGCGCCAGCAGCCAAGCCGAGACCTCACCCCTCCACCTT. This codes for CASSQAETSPLHL.

This sequence joins TRBV18 and TRBJ1-6, with D possibly TRBD1 on 5 matching bases. The CDR3 consists of 16 residues. Per germline, CDR1 KGHSH and CDR2 LQKENI. V lost 6 bases and J lost 6, with 18 bases in between. The CDR3 region has the DNA TGTGCCAGCTCCCAGATACGGGGCAAATCTAATTCACCCCTCCACTTT. Protein: CASSQIRGKSNSPLHF.